This T cell receptor (beta chain) came from a study of T cell changes during pregnancy in multiple sclerosis. Germline assignment: CDR1 SNHLY and CDR2 FYNNEI. The junction had 7 bases not matched to a gene; V was cut back by 6 bases and J by 6 bases. The CDR3 has 14 residues. The data were produced by immunoSEQ multiplex PCR, yet TCRdb's version contains in-frame clones alone and is incomplete. The table shows approximately 37,000 clones, with more than 85% occurring only once. The chain carries TRBV2 and TRBJ2-4; TRBD2 matches 8 bases. The sample in question was CD4+ T cells from peripheral blood mononuclear cells, obtained in the third trimester of pregnancy. This clonotype was sampled from a female donor with multiple sclerosis, enrolled in a pregnancy study. The chain's CDR3 is CASRAPGGGNIQYF. The CDR3 bases are TGTGCCAGCAGGGCCCCCGGGGGGGGAAACATTCAGTACTTC.